This T cell receptor (beta chain) was sequenced in a study of T-cell memory formation after mild COVID-19. Background on the study: TCR clusters showed largely donor specificity.

Via MiXCR, TCRdb re-called the 5' RACE reads, giving one row per CDR3 protein. The sample lists 470,000 or so distinct CDR3 sequences, 20% seen once, with approximately 8.1% in the top ten. To note about this clonotype: The antigen is unknown.

Trimming pared 1 base from V and 2 bases from J, leaving 13 bases between. Germline CDR1 is SEHNR and CDR2 is FQNEAQ (reference sequence). The CDR3 is 16 residues long. Study-wide results and limits: Clones that contracted from day 15 to 85 were balanced CD4/CD8, while later expanders leaned CD4+.

Input material: PBMCs or a T cell subset sorted from them (not recorded which). The chain is built from TRBV7-9 and TRBJ2-3; D unresolved. This clonotype was sampled from an adult woman who had mild COVID-19 (a few samples of this study predate the infection). Cell type and time point are not known. For the CDR3, the DNA is TGTGCCAGCAGCTTAGGTCTATTTGACTTCACAGATACGCAGTATTTT. It codes for CASSLGLFDFTDTQYF.